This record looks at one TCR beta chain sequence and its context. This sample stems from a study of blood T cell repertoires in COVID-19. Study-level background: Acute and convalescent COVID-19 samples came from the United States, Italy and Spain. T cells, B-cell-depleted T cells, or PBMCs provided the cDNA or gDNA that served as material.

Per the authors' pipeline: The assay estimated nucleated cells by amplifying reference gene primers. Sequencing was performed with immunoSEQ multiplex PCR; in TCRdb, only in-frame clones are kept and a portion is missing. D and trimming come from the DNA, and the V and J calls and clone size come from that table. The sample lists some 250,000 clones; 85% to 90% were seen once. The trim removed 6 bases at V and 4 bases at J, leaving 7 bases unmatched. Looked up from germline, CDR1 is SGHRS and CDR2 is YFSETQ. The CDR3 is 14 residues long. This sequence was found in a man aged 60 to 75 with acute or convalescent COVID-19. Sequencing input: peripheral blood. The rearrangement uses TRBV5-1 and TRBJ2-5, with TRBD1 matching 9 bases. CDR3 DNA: TGCGCCAGCACTTGGGGACAGGGCCGAGAGACCCAGTACTTC. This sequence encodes CASTWGQGRETQYF.